The source of this TCR beta chain is a study of tumor-infiltrating lymphocytes in primary liver carcinoma. Looking at the study overall: Tumor stage was T1-T3 N0M0, and tumor size was about 4 to 11 cm across.

The source of the blood RNA was unsorted whole blood, and germline DNA was extracted as well. As concerns this clonotype: No antigen is known for it.

V was pared by 0 bases and J by 3 bases, with 2 bases between. This CDR3 region has 13 residues. The germline gives CDR1 MRHNA, CDR2 SNTAGT. Study-level points and caveats: Compared with blood, tumor repertoires held significantly more in their top 250 clones. Overlap between tumor regions exceeded overlap of tumor with adjacent tissue or blood.

TCR beta cDNA was prepared out of 450 to 500 ng total RNA by means of a constant-region primer. Three nested multiplex PCR rounds, a slightly modified ARM-PCR, produced the libraries for TCR beta. TRBV1-TRBV30 forward primers and a C-beta reverse primer were used in the first two PCR rounds, which each ran for about 11 cycles. TCRdb reanalysed the multiplex PCR reads using MiXCR and keeps one entry per CDR3 protein. The table lists approximately 210,000 distinct CDR3 sequences, around three fifths of them singletons. Sequencing was carried out using peripheral blood. This chain connects TRBV6-4 to TRBJ2-2; the D is unclear. The clonotype comes from a woman in her fifties or sixties with primary liver carcinoma and hepatitis B virus infection. The DNA for the CDR3 is TGTGCCAGCAGTGACTCGGACACCGGGGAGCTGTTTTTT. Its protein product is CASSDSDTGELFF.